This T cell receptor (beta chain) derives from a study of cytomegalovirus exposure and HLA in healthy donors. In this sample, this clone turned up once. The V gene lost 8 bases and the J gene lost 5 bases, with 18 bases spanning the gap. The CDR3 loop spans 14 amino acids. Germline CDR1 reads LNHDA; CDR2 reads SQIVND (reference sequence). PCR amplification relied on 60 Vbeta primers (plus 13 Jbeta primers). Sequencing was performed with immunoSEQ multiplex PCR; in TCRdb, only in-frame clones are kept and a portion is missing. Found here are more than 140,000 clones, about 80% of them singletons; the top ten hold approximately 6%.

The clonotype was recovered from a man aged 30 to 45 in good health and CMV-seropositive. V and J are TRBV19 and TRBJ2-5, with a weak D call TRBD1 (6 bases). The specimen sequenced was PBMCs. As DNA, the CDR3 is TGTGCCAGTGCCTCACAGGGTGGCGAGGAGACCCAGTACTTC. Residues: CASASQGGEETQYF.